The 19 T cell receptor beta chains below come from one sample, sequenced in a study of response to subunit inactivated influenza vaccine. TCRdb ran MiXCR on the RT-PCR reads and lists one entry per CDR3 protein. The sample lists roughly 570,000 distinct CDR3 sequences, around 13% occurring once. Sample: PBMCs from blood, taken approximately 12 days after vaccination. Source of these receptors: a man between 45 and 60 years old who received an inactivated influenza vaccine.

J is TRBJ1-2 and V is TRBV24-1, with TRBD1 identical over 7 bases. This CDR3 has 14 amino acids. Germline-derived CDR1 and CDR2 are KGHDR and SFDVKD. V shed 1 base, J shed 8 bases, and the junction held 6 bases outside the gene matches. CDR3 sequence reads: CATSDFRGARGYTF. As DNA, the CDR3 is TGTGCCACCAGTGATTTCAGGGGGGCGAGAGGCTACACCTTC.

This rearrangement joins TRBV5-1 to TRBJ1-1; D perhaps matches TRBD1 (6 bases). Germline CDR1 SGHRS, CDR2 YFSETQ. V was trimmed by 3 bases and J by 6 bases, leaving 12 bases between them. The CDR3 runs 13 residues. CDR3 sequence reads: CASSWDEGAEAFF. The CDR3 nucleotides read TGCGCCAGCAGCTGGGACGAGGGGGCTGAAGCTTTCTTT.

This clonotype showed up many times. The rearrangement uses TRBV4-1 and TRBJ2-7; D is unclear. Trimming shortened V by 5 bases and J by 2 bases, and 13 bases separated the two germline ends. Germline lookup yields CDR1 MGHRA and CDR2 YSYEKL. The CDR3 loop spans 14 amino acids. The CDR3 region has the DNA TGCGCCAGCAGCTCATACGAACGCGCCTACGAGCAGTACTTC. Protein: CASSSYERAYEQYF.

V usage is TRBV4-2 and J usage is TRBJ1-2; D not certain. The CDR3 is 15 residues long. Per germline, CDR1 LGHNA and CDR2 YNFKEQ. V lost 0 bases, J lost 0 bases, and 8 bases lay in between. The CDR3 here is CASSQDSRANYGYTF. CDR3 nucleotide sequence: TGTGCCAGCAGCCAAGATTCCCGTGCTAACTATGGCTACACCTTC.

This chain joins TRBV18 and TRBJ1-5; D ambiguous. Germline CDR1 KGHSH, CDR2 LQKENI. This CDR3 is built from 15 residues. V lost 4 bases to trimming and J lost 2 bases, with 12 bases between them. The CDR3 region has the DNA TGTGCCAGCTCACGACGAGAGCGAGGCAATCAGCCCCAGCATTTT. This codes for CASSRRERGNQPQHF.

This clonotype was seen a few times. The chain recombines TRBV7-9 with TRBJ1-6; D perhaps matches TRBD1 (5 bases). From germline, CDR1 is SEHNR and CDR2 FQNEAQ (reference sequence). This CDR3 is built from 14 residues. The V end lost 4 bases, the J end lost 16 bases, and 20 bases lay between the germline ends. The CDR3 here is CASSSARSGRRLHF. In nucleotides, the CDR3 is TGTGCCAGCAGCTCGGCCCGTTCAGGGCGCCGGCTCCACTTT. Full variable domain (remainder filled in from reference TRBV7-9 and TRBJ1-6): DTGVSQNPRHKITKRGQNVTFRCDPISEHNRLYWYRQTLGQGPEFLTYFQNEAQLEKSRLLSDRFSAERPKGSFSTLEIQRTEQGDSAMYLCASSSARSGRRLHFGNGTRLTVT.

There are a few counts of this clonotype. The chain links TRBV6-1 to TRBJ2-7; 11 bases agree with TRBD2. V shed 6 bases and J 0 bases; nucleotides not matched to a gene: 10. Germline CDR1 MNHNS, CDR2 SASEGT. The CDR3 length is 17 residues. The chain's CDR3 is CASRIMGLADSSYEQYF. CDR3 in DNA: TGTGCCAGCAGAATAATGGGACTAGCGGACAGCTCCTACGAGCAGTACTTC.

This clonotype was counted only a few times. The rearrangement uses TRBV9 and TRBJ2-3; 8 nucleotides match TRBD2. J was trimmed by 5 bases and V by 0 bases; bases with no gene match: 8. Germline loops: CDR1 SGDLS, CDR2 YYNGEE. The CDR3 has 16 residues. The CDR3 spells CASSVAPGGWIDTQYF. The DNA for the CDR3 is TGTGCCAGCAGCGTAGCTCCGGGAGGGTGGATAGATACGCAGTATTTT.

This clonotype has only a few counts. The chain has TRBV3-1 and TRBJ2-2; D possibly corresponds to TRBD1 (5 bases). The germline V gene encodes CDR1 LGHDT and CDR2 YNNKEL (reference sequence). The V gene lost 4 bases and the J gene lost 5 bases, with 17 bases spanning the gap. The CDR3 consists of 16 residues. CDR3 region: CASSPRAGWSTGELFF. CDR3 DNA sequence: TGTGCCAGCAGCCCACGCGCAGGGTGGAGTACCGGGGAGCTGTTTTTT.

The chain recombines TRBV6-2 or TRBV6-3 with TRBJ2-6, with D uncertain. Trimming stripped 5 bases from V and 1 base from J, with 18 bases between. This CDR3 has 18 amino acids. Per the germline V gene, CDR1 is MNHEY and CDR2 is SVGEGT. In nucleotides, the CDR3 is TGTGCCAGCAGTCGCGGACGGATTATCTCTTCTGGGGCCAACGTCCTGACTTTC. Translating gives CASSRGRIISSGANVLTF.

This clonotype was observed a handful of times. V and J are TRBV7-9 and TRBJ2-7, with D perhaps being TRBD1 or TRBD2 (5 bases each). This CDR3 has 15 residues. The germline CDR1 and CDR2 sequences are SEHNR and FQNEAQ (reference sequence). The V and J ends lost 0 bases and 2 bases respectively, with 11 bases between them. The CDR3 loop reads CASSLARDRAYEQYF. The CDR3 DNA reads as TGTGCCAGCAGCTTAGCCCGGGACCGAGCCTACGAGCAGTACTTC.

This clonotype showed up just a few times. The chain employs TRBV7-2 and TRBJ2-3; 7 nucleotides align to TRBD2. In germline, CDR1 is SGHTA, CDR2 FQGNSA. V was clipped by 3 bases and J by 2 bases; unmatched bases: 5. This CDR3 region has 15 residues. The CDR3 region is CASSFKRGSTDTQYF. The CDR3 region has the DNA TGTGCCAGCAGCTTCAAGCGGGGCTCCACAGATACGCAGTATTTT.

This clonotype was recorded a few times. The rearrangement links TRBV20-1 to TRBJ2-3; 11 bases map to TRBD2. This CDR3 is built from 15 residues. J lost 6 bases, V lost 2 bases, and 7 bases had no gene match. Germline loops: CDR1 DFQATT, CDR2 SNEGSKA (reference sequence). The DNA of the CDR3 is TGCAGTGCTAGATCACTAGCGGGAGTTTGGGATACGCAGTATTTT. As protein: CSARSLAGVWDTQYF.

The chain is built from TRBV6-5 and TRBJ2-7; D gene unclear. V gave up 0 bases and J gave up 2 bases, with 11 bases separating them. The CDR3 has 15 residues. Germline values: CDR1 MNHEY, CDR2 SVGAGI. CDR3 protein: CASSYSRRETYEQYF. Written as DNA, the CDR3 is TGTGCCAGCAGTTACTCGCGACGCGAAACCTACGAGCAGTACTTC.

This clonotype was recorded at least ten times. The chain recombines TRBV10-3 with TRBJ2-3; 8 bases are shared with TRBD1. The CDR3 covers 15 residues. Germline V gene sequence: CDR1 ENHRY, CDR2 SYGVKD. Trimming cost V 2 bases and J 3 bases; bases outside gene matches: 4. This chain's CDR3 is CAISEGTGITDTQYF. In DNA form, the CDR3 reads TGTGCCATCAGTGAGGGGACAGGTATTACAGATACGCAGTATTTT.

This clonotype was seen ten or more times. The chain has TRBV12-3 or TRBV12-4 and TRBJ1-2; D not certain. The V gene lost 5 bases and the J gene lost 8 bases, with 15 bases spanning the gap. This CDR3 is 13 amino acids long. The DNA of the CDR3 is TGTGCCAGCAGTCACGGACGGATGGGCGGCTACACCTTC. Translation gives CASSHGRMGGYTF.

V usage is TRBV7-2 and J usage is TRBJ2-7; TRBD1 might be the D (5 bases). CDR3 length: 15 amino acids. With 4 bases removed from V and 5 bases from J, the gap between germline ends came to 18 bases. CDR1 and CDR2 (germline): SGHTA, FQGNSA. CDR3 loop: CASSSEMGRVNEQYF. The CDR3 nucleotides read TGTGCCAGCAGCTCCGAGATGGGCAGGGTCAACGAGCAGTACTTC.

The rearrangement joins TRBV6-2 or TRBV6-3 to TRBJ2-6; no clear D. Germline V gene sequence: CDR1 MNHEY, CDR2 SVGEGT. The CDR3 is made up of 17 amino acids. V was pared by 6 bases and J by 0 bases, with 15 bases between. The DNA for the CDR3 is TGTGCCAGCAGGACCGAAAGAGAATACTCTGGGGCCAACGTCCTGACTTTC. Translation: CASRTEREYSGANVLTF.

The CDR3 bases are TGTGCCTGGAGTGGTACAGTGACTGAAGCTTTCTTT. Translation: CAWSGTVTEAFF. The V call is TRBV30, the J call TRBJ1-1; D unclear. The CDR3 runs 12 residues. Trimming cost V 1 base and J 5 bases, with 8 bases left between them. Germline CDR1 is GTSNPN and CDR2 is SVGIG (reference sequence).